This T cell receptor (beta chain) stems from a study of T cell responses to AZD1222 COVID-19 vaccine. Assay: immunoSEQ multiplex PCR; the TCRdb copy retains only in-frame clones and omits some. The sample has 140,000 to 150,000 clones, about 92% seen once. Study conclusions and caveats: Across the whole spike, CD4 TCRs peaked at regions 160-218 and 743-854. An increase in Spike-specific TCR breadth and depth was observed after two AZD1222 doses. Within unmutated variant regions lay the reported targets of nearly half of spike-specific TCRs.

As concerns this clone: Its specificity is unknown.

The CDR3 covers 13 residues. Germline lookup yields CDR1 SGHTA and CDR2 FQGNSA. Trimming cost V 2 bases and J 4 bases, with 6 bases left between them. The chain recombines TRBV7-2 with TRBJ1-3; D call uncertain. The clonotype was recovered from an adult in good health. The sample in question was peripheral blood, obtained on day 0 of AZD1222 vaccination. CDR3 region: CASSLKPGNTIYF. CDR3 nucleotides: TGTGCCAGCAGCTTAAAACCAGGAAACACCATATATTTT.